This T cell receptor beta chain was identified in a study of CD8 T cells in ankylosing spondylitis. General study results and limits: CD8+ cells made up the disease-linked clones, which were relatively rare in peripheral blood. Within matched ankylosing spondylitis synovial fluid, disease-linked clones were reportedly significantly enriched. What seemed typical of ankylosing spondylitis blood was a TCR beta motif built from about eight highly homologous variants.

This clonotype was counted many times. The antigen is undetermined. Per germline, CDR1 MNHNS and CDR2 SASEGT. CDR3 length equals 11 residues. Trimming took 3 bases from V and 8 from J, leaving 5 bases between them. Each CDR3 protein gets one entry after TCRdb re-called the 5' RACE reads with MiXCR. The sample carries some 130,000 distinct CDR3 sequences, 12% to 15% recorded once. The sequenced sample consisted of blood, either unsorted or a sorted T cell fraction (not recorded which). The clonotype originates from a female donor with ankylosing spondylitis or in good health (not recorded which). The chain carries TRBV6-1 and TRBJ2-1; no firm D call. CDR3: CASSDRDEQFF. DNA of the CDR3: TGTGCCAGCAGTGATAGGGATGAGCAGTTCTTC.